One and the same sample provided the 29 T cell receptor beta chains below, sequenced in a study of beta chain features in type 1 diabetes. These receptors' antigens are unknown. Reverse transcription of all isolated RNA meant that expressed TCRB transcripts were sequenced. The method was immunoSEQ multiplex PCR; TCRdb's version includes in-frame clones alone and lacks a portion of them. The sample has 85,000 to 110,000 clones, 25% to 30% seen once. Whole-study results and caveats: Shortening that was moderate but significant affected the TCRB CDR3s of Type 1 diabetes patients in all four CD4+ subsets.

The source material was central memory CD4+ T cells from blood. These receptors all stem from a woman between 18 and 29 years old with type 1 diabetes.

CDR3 DNA: TGTGCCAGCTCACTTGGACTAGTCCCTTCGGGTGAGCAGTACGTC. This encodes CASSLGLVPSGEQYV. The V call is TRBV18, the J call TRBJ2-7; 7 bases are shared with TRBD2. The CDR3 extends over 15 amino acids. With 4 bases clipped from V and 7 bases from J, the junction kept 13 bases outside the gene matches. Germline CDR1 and CDR2: KGHSH and LQKENI.

The chain uses TRBV11-2 and TRBJ2-3; D might be TRBD2 (6 bases). The CDR3 runs 16 residues. Trimming shortened V by 0 bases and J by 6 bases, and 16 bases separated the two germline ends. Germline V lookup: CDR1 SGHAT, CDR2 FQNNGV. The CDR3 DNA is TGTGCCAGCAGCTTAGAGGGACTGTCTGCAGCCGATACGCAGTATTTT. This sequence encodes CASSLEGLSAADTQYF.

This chain links TRBV2 with TRBJ2-1, with D perhaps matching TRBD2 (6 bases). V was trimmed by 0 bases and J by 0 bases, leaving 12 bases between them. CDR3 size: 17 residues. The germline V gene encodes CDR1 SNHLY and CDR2 FYNNEI. CDR3 residues: CASSEAPGRSSYNEQFF. In DNA, the CDR3 is TGTGCCAGCAGTGAAGCCCCGGGGAGGAGCTCCTACAATGAGCAGTTCTTC.

The J gene is TRBJ2-7, the V gene TRBV7-9; D is perhaps TRBD1 (5 bases). The CDR3 extends over 14 amino acids. Looked up from germline, CDR1 is SEHNR and CDR2 is FQNEAQ (reference sequence). The V end lost 4 bases, the J end lost 3 bases, and 13 bases lay between the germline ends. CDR3 in DNA: TGTGCCAGCAGCTCCCAACAGGCATTCTACGAGCAGTACGTC. Amino acid sequence: CASSSQQAFYEQYV.

This clone came up a few times. The CDR3 reads CASSKALDLLAGGCEEQFF. The CDR3 region has the DNA TGTGCCAGCAGCAAAGCTTTGGATTTACTAGCGGGAGGGTGTGAAGAGCAGTTCTTC. The chain is built from TRBV21-1 and TRBJ2-1; the table's D call of TRBD2 was not tested on the DNA. TRBV21-1 is noted as a pseudogene. CDR3 length: 19 amino acids.

This clone appeared a few times. The junction shows a germline mismatch at one end, possibly a read error. The chain couples TRBV7-8 to TRBJ1-4; perhaps TRBD1 as D (5 bases). Per the germline V gene, CDR1 is SGHVS and CDR2 is FQNEAQ. CDR3 length: 16 residues. The CDR3: CAGSPRGGVTNEKLFF. The CDR3 DNA sequence: TGTGCCGGCAGCCCTCGGGGGGGGGTAACTAATGAAAAACTGTTTTTT.

This clone turned up a few times. The chain couples TRBV20-1 to TRBJ2-1; 7 bases are a match to TRBD2. The CDR3 has 11 amino acids. CDR1 and CDR2 (germline): DFQATT, SNEGSKA (reference sequence). Trimming removed 7 bases from V and 12 bases from J; junction bases left unmatched: 9. Here the CDR3 DNA reads TGCAGTGGGGGACTAACGAGTTTGCAGTTCTTC. Translation gives CSGGLTSLQFF.

This clone appeared a few times. This chain joins TRBV7-2 and TRBJ2-5; 11 bases align to TRBD2. This CDR3 has 16 amino acids. Germline assignment: CDR1 SGHTA and CDR2 FQGNSA. The junction had 9 bases not matched to a gene; V was cut back by 5 bases and J by 4 bases. The CDR3 reads CASSQLAGGRRETQYF. The DNA for the CDR3 is TGTGCCAGCAGCCAGCTAGCGGGAGGACGACGAGAGACCCAGTACTTC. The variable domain in full, with the rest retrieved from reference TRBV7-2 and TRBJ2-5, is GAGVSQSPSNKVTEKGKDVELRCDPISGHTALYWYRQSLGQGLEFLIYFQGNSAPDKSGLPSDRFSAERTGGSVSTLTIQRTQQEDSAVYLCASSQLAGGRRETQYFGPGTRLLVL.

This clone was detected only a few times. The V and J genes are TRBV19 and TRBJ2-1, with D maybe TRBD2 (6 bases). CDR1 and CDR2 from the germline V gene are LNHDA and SQIVND (reference sequence). The CDR3 contains 16 residues. V lost 8 bases and J lost 0, with 17 bases in between. The CDR3 loop is CASQPSRDSSYNEQFF. CDR3 in DNA: TGTGCCAGTCAACCGTCGCGGGATAGCTCCTACAATGAGCAGTTCTTC.

The V and J genes are TRBV7-9 and TRBJ1-2; 8 bases map to TRBD1. CDR3 length: 16 amino acids. V gave up 2 bases and J gave up 2 bases; unmatched junction bases: 7. The germline V gene encodes CDR1 SEHNR and CDR2 FQNEAQ (reference sequence). Written as DNA, the CDR3 is TGTGCCAGCAGCTTAACACAGGGGGTTCTAAACTATGGCTACACCTTC. Amino acid sequence: CASSLTQGVLNYGYTF.

The chain carries TRBV5-1 and TRBJ2-1, with D perhaps matching TRBD1 (5 bases). Trimming shortened V by 5 bases and J by 0 bases, and 12 bases separated the two germline ends. This CDR3 has 15 amino acids. Germline CDR1 and CDR2: SGHRS and YFSETQ. This chain's CDR3 is CASRGRSSSYNEQFF. DNA of the CDR3: TGCGCCAGCAGGGGGCGGTCGAGCTCCTACAATGAGCAGTTCTTC.

In its sample, this clone was seen once. The chain links TRBV2 to TRBJ1-2; 8 bases are a match to TRBD1. CDR1 and CDR2 (germline): SNHLY, FYNNEI. There are 13 residues in the CDR3. J was trimmed by 7 bases and V by 7 bases; bases with no gene match: 8. The CDR3 DNA follows: TGTGCCAGCAATTTCGTGACAGGGGCTGGCTACACCTTC. This translates into CASNFVTGAGYTF.

The sample holds many counts of this clone. The rearrangement links TRBV5-1 to TRBJ2-1, with a possible D match to TRBD2 (6 bases). Between the trimmed V and J ends, which lost 4 bases and 0 bases, there was a span of 14 bases. The CDR3 runs 16 residues. CDR1 and CDR2 from the germline V gene are SGHRS and YFSETQ. CDR3 coding DNA: TGCGCCAGCAGCCTACCTAGCGCCGGCTCCTACAATGAGCAGTTCTTC. Protein product: CASSLPSAGSYNEQFF.

The chain links TRBV14 to TRBJ1-3; no firm D call. The ends were cut back, 6 bases at V and 2 bases at J, with 11 bases in the middle. CDR3 length equals 14 residues. In germline, CDR1 is SGHDN, CDR2 FVKESK. CDR3 coding DNA: TGTGCCAGCAGTAGAAACCTGGCTGGAAACACCATATATTTT. Residues: CASSRNLAGNTIYF.

The gene calls are TRBV28 and TRBJ2-4, with TRBD1 identical over 12 bases. The CDR3 has 16 amino acids. Looked up from germline, CDR1 is MDHEN and CDR2 is SYDVKM. After removal of 10 bases from V and 1 base from J, the junction contained 8 bases not matched to a gene. The chain's CDR3 is CATMGQGASAKNIQYF. The CDR3 nucleotides read TGTGCCACCATGGGACAGGGGGCATCGGCCAAAAACATTCAGTACTTC. The entire variable domain, with the rest obtained from reference TRBV28 and TRBJ2-4, is as follows: DVKVTQSSRYLVKRTGEKVFLECVQDMDHENMFWYRQDPGLGLRLIYFSYDVKMKEKGDIPEGYSVSREKKERFSLILESASTNQTSMYLCATMGQGASAKNIQYFGAGTRLSVL.

There are a few counts of this clone. The chain joins TRBV7-9 to TRBJ2-4; D is undetermined. Trimming pared 5 bases from V and 6 bases from J, leaving 11 bases between. Germline-derived CDR1 and CDR2 are SEHNR and FQNEAQ (reference sequence). CDR3 length: 13 amino acids. The CDR3 DNA follows: TGTGCCAGCAGCCTAACTCCTTCAAACATTCAGTACTTC. Residues: CASSLTPSNIQYF. Full variable domain (missing parts from reference TRBV7-9 and TRBJ2-4): DTGVSQNPRHKITKRGQNVTFRCDPISEHNRLYWYRQTLGQGPEFLTYFQNEAQLEKSRLLSDRFSAERPKGSFSTLEIQRTEQGDSAMYLCASSLTPSNIQYFGAGTRLSVL.

J is TRBJ2-2 and V is TRBV6-1; maybe TRBD1 (6 bases). Germline V gene data show CDR1 as MNHNS and CDR2 as SASEGT. The CDR3 totals 13 residues. Trimming removed 4 bases at V and 6 bases at J, with 9 bases between. This CDR3 is CASSGGGPGELFF. Here the CDR3 DNA reads TGTGCCAGCAGTGGTGGGGGCCCCGGGGAGCTGTTTTTT.

This clone has a handful of counts. The genes are TRBV27 and TRBJ2-5, with TRBD2 identical over 13 bases. J lost 2 bases, V lost 5 bases, and 14 bases had no gene match. This CDR3 has 19 residues. Germline V gene data show CDR1 as MNHEY and CDR2 as SMNVEV (reference sequence). The CDR3 is CASSLSWTSGSRGQETQYF. CDR3 DNA: TGTGCCAGCAGTCTCTCTTGGACTAGCGGGAGTAGGGGACAAGAGACCCAGTACTTC.

The chain employs TRBV4-3 and TRBJ2-2; 8 bases map to TRBD2. Germline CDR1 is LGHNA and CDR2 is YSLEER. The CDR3 has 15 amino acids. The V gene end was trimmed by 0 bases and the J gene end by 3 bases; junction bases not matched to a gene: 0. CDR3 residues: CASSQELADTGELFF. The CDR3 DNA reads TGCGCCAGCAGCCAAGAACTAGCGGACACCGGGGAGCTGTTTTTT.

The V call is TRBV14, the J call TRBJ1-2; D ambiguous. V was trimmed by 3 bases and J by 8 bases, leaving 7 bases between them. Per germline, CDR1 SGHDN and CDR2 FVKESK. The length of the CDR3 is 11 residues. The CDR3 DNA sequence: TGTGCCAGCAGCCAGCCGGGAGGCTACACCTTC. Its translation: CASSQPGGYTF.

This clone was counted only a few times. V is TRBV6-6 and J is TRBJ2-5; 9 bases match TRBD1. The trim removed 6 bases at V and 1 base at J, leaving 3 bases unmatched. CDR3 size: 14 residues. Germline CDR1 MNHNY, CDR2 SVGAGI (reference sequence). The DNA of the CDR3 is TGTGCCAGCAGCGGGACAGGGACCCAAGAGACCCAGTACTTC. As protein: CASSGTGTQETQYF.

The V gene is TRBV5-6, the J gene TRBJ2-7, with a possible D match to TRBD1 (6 bases). Germline values: CDR1 SGHDT, CDR2 YYEEEE. The germline V and J ends were trimmed by 0 bases and 3 bases, with 13 bases remaining between them. The CDR3 runs 15 residues. The DNA of the CDR3 is TGTGCCAGCAGCTTGGGGGGGCCAGAAGTCTACGAGCAGTACGTC. This codes for CASSLGGPEVYEQYV.

The chain uses TRBV9 and TRBJ2-3, with D possibly being TRBD1 (5 bases). Per germline, CDR1 SGDLS and CDR2 YYNGEE. The CDR3 runs 13 residues. Trimming cost V 0 bases and J 5 bases, with 7 bases left between them. CDR3 sequence: CASSVGGLDTQYF. In DNA, the CDR3 is TGTGCCAGCAGCGTAGGGGGCCTAGATACGCAGTATTTT.

This clone appeared a few times. This chain's CDR3 is CASSVYRGGSVAGVGEQFF. CDR3 in DNA: TGTGCCAGCAGCGTATATCGCGGTGGGTCGGTAGCGGGAGTGGGCGAGCAGTTCTTC. The chain carries TRBV9 and TRBJ2-1; 9 bases agree with TRBD2. Germline V gives CDR1 SGDLS, CDR2 YYNGEE. This CDR3 is built from 19 residues. The trim removed 1 base at V and 10 bases at J, leaving 21 bases unmatched.

The chain links TRBV12-5 to TRBJ1-3, with D perhaps matching TRBD1 (6 bases). Germline V gene sequence: CDR1 LGHNT, CDR2 FRNRAP. Trimming pared 5 bases from V and 0 bases from J, leaving 17 bases between. There are 17 residues in the CDR3. CDR3 DNA: TGTGCTAGTGGTGGAAAACAGGGATTGAGCTCTGGAAACACCATATATTTT. Amino acids: CASGGKQGLSSGNTIYF.

V and J are TRBV6-5 and TRBJ1-2; 10 bases line up with TRBD1. Looked up from germline, CDR1 is MNHEY and CDR2 is SVGAGI. Germline trimming cut 5 bases from V and 3 bases from J; bases unmatched to any gene: 6. The CDR3 runs to 15 residues. DNA of the CDR3: TGTGCCAGCAGTACCCCGGACAGGGGGGACTATGGCTACACCTTC. Its translation: CASSTPDRGDYGYTF.

The J gene is TRBJ2-1, the V gene TRBV21-1; TRBD2, the D gene given by the table, was not confirmed from the DNA. TRBV21-1 is listed as a pseudogene. The CDR3 length is 16 residues. In nucleotides, the CDR3 is TGTGCCAGCAGCCCTTCGGCGGGGACTGGGCCCAATGAGCAGTTCTTC. Translating gives CASSPSAGTGPNEQFF.

The gene calls are TRBV2 and TRBJ1-1, with 12 bases that match TRBD1. J was trimmed by 8 bases and V by 6 bases; bases with no gene match: 13. The CDR3 length is 16 residues. Germline loops: CDR1 SNHLY, CDR2 FYNNEI. The DNA of the CDR3 is TGTGCCAGCAGAGCGAGTTCATGGGACAGGGGGCGCGAAGCTTTCTTT. Its protein is CASRASSWDRGREAFF.

This clone was seen only a few times. J is TRBJ2-3 and V is TRBV28; 7 nucleotides line up with TRBD1. Germline CDR1 MDHEN, CDR2 SYDVKM. The CDR3 loop spans 16 amino acids. V trimming: 6 bases; J trimming: 2 bases; junction bases outside the gene matches: 11. CDR3 loop: CASSPWGQTLTDTQYF. The DNA for the CDR3 is TGTGCCAGCAGCCCTTGGGGACAGACGCTCACAGATACGCAGTATTTT.